The present T cell receptor (beta chain) was sequenced within a study of CD8+ T cells in alopecia areata. The CDR3 runs 13 residues. Germline-derived CDR1 and CDR2 are SQVTM and ANQGSEA. J gave up 2 bases and V 7 bases, and 5 bases lay outside the gene matches. Extracted from the samples, RNA was reverse transcribed into cDNA to serve as the sequencing template. Generated by immunoSEQ multiplex PCR, the TCRdb table keeps only in-frame clones and is missing some. The sample records hundreds of thousands of clones, 50% to 60% being singletons. Samples from alopecia areata patients were lesional scalp punch biopsies and peripheral blood.

Sequenced here: CD4+ T cells sorted from blood, sampled at week 0. V usage is TRBV29-1 and J usage is TRBJ1-1; 9 positions match TRBD1. The receptor was isolated from a human donor with alopecia areata. Here the CDR3 DNA reads TGCAGCGGTGGACAGGGGATCAACACTGAAGCTTTCTTT. Amino acid sequence: CSGGQGINTEAFF.